The T cell receptor (beta chain) under discussion was sequenced for a study of T cells in localized non-small cell lung cancer. Study-wide results and caveats: Among the top 100 tumor clones, a median approximately 62 appeared in adjacent lung. Sequencing covered just one tumor region, so heterogeneity cannot be ruled out. Adjacent uninvolved lung had the highest clonality, suggesting focused antigen responses. Longer overall survival was seen with higher T cell density measured in blood.

The table came from immunoSEQ multiplex PCR; TCRdb's copy has only in-frame clones and leaves some out. This table has 40,000 or so clones, over 75% appearing once. To note about this clone: No antigen is known for it.

V lost 2 bases and J lost 4; bases outside the gene matches: 7. Germline CDR1 is GTSNPN and CDR2 is SVGIG (reference sequence). The CDR3 is made up of 15 amino acids. The genes are TRBV30 and TRBJ1-1, with 10 bases fitting TRBD1. The sequencing here drew on peripheral blood, taken before any cancer treatment. This sequence originates from a male donor older than 55 with stage III squamous cell lung carcinoma. CDR3 nucleotide sequence: TGTGCCTGGAGTATATCGACAGGGGGCTTCACTGAAGCTTTCTTT. It codes for CAWSISTGGFTEAFF.